Described below is a single T cell receptor (beta chain) sequence and its context. The data derive from a study of blood T cell repertoires in COVID-19. About the research overall: T cells, B-cell-depleted T cells, or PBMCs supplied cDNA or gDNA.

Germline V gives CDR1 SGHTA, CDR2 FQGNSA. The CDR3 extends over 12 amino acids. V lost 2 bases, J lost 4 bases, and 5 bases lay in between. Sequencing used immunoSEQ multiplex PCR; TCRdb keeps in-frame clones, though not all of them. The table has roughly 250,000 clones, approximately 82% seen once; the top ten hold around 2%. The receptor was derived from a woman of 80 years or more with acute or convalescent COVID-19. The specimen sequenced was peripheral blood. This rearrangement joins TRBV7-2 to TRBJ1-1; no clear D. CDR3 nucleotides: TGTGCCAGCAGCTTACAGGTCACTGAAGCTTTCTTT. Translated, it gives CASSLQVTEAFF.